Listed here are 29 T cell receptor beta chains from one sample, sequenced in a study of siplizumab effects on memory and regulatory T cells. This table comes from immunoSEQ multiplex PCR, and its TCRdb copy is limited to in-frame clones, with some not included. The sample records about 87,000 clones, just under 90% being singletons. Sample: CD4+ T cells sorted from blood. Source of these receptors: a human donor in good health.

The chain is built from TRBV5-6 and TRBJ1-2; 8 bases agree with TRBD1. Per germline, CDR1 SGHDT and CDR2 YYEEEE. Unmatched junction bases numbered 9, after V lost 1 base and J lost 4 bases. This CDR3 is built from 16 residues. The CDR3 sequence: CASSLPRDRRGYGYTF. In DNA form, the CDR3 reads TGTGCCAGCAGCTTGCCCAGGGACAGGAGGGGCTATGGCTACACCTTC.

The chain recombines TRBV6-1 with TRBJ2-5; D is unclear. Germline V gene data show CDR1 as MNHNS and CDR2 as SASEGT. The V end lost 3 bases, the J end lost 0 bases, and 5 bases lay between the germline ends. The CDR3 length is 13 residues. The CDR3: CASSDTYQETQYF. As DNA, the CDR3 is TGTGCCAGCAGTGACACGTACCAAGAGACCCAGTACTTC.

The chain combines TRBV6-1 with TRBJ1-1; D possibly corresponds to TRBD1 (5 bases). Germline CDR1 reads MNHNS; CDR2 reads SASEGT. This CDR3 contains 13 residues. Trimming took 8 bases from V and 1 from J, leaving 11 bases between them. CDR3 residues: CASADTGNTEAFF. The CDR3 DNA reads TGTGCCAGCGCAGATACAGGGAACACTGAAGCTTTCTTT.

CDR3 sequence reads: CASSIGAGNNIQYF. Written as DNA, the CDR3 is TGTGCCAGTAGTATAGGGGCGGGCAACAACATTCAGTACTTC. The chain employs TRBV19 and TRBJ2-4; TRBD2 is a possible D gene (5 bases). In germline, CDR1 is LNHDA, CDR2 SQIVND (reference sequence). The CDR3 contains 14 residues. The V end lost 1 base, the J end lost 7 bases, and 11 bases lay between the germline ends.

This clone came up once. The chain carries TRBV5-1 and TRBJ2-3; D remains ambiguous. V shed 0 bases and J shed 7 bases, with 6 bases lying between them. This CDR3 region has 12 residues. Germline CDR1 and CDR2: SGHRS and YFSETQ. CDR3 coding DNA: TGCGCCAGCAGCTTGGAAAGTCATACGCAGTATTTT. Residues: CASSLESHTQYF. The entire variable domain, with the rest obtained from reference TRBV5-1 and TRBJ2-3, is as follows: KAGVTQTPRYLIKTRGQQVTLSCSPISGHRSVSWYQQTPGQGLQFLFEYFSETQRNKGNFPGRFSGRQFSNSRSEMNVSTLELGDSALYLCASSLESHTQYFGPGTRLTVL.

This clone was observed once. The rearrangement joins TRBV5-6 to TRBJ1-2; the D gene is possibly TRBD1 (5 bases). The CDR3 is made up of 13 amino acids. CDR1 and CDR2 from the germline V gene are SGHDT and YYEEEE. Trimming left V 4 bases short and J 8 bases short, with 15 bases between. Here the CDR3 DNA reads TGTGCCAGCAGCCAGCCGGGGCTCTTAGGCTACACCTTC. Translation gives CASSQPGLLGYTF.

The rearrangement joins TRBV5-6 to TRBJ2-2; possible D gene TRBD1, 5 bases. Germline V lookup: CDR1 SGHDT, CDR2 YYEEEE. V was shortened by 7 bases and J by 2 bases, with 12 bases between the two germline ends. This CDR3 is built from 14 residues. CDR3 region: CASLSDKNTGELFF. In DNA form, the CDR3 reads TGTGCCAGCCTCTCGGACAAAAACACCGGGGAGCTGTTTTTT. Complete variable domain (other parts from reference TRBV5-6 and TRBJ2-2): DAGVTQSPTHLIKTRGQQVTLRCSPKSGHDTVSWYQQALGQGPQFIFQYYEEEERQRGNFPDRFSGHQFPNYSSELNVNALLLGDSALYLCASLSDKNTGELFFGEGSRLTVL.

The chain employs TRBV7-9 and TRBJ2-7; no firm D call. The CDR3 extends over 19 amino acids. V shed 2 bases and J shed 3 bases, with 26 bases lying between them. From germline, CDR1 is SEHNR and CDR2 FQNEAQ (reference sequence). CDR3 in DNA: TGTGCCAGCAGCTTATCGACCCCCGGTCGACGAAAAAGTGGCTACGAGCAGTACTTC. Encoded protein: CASSLSTPGRRKSGYEQYF.

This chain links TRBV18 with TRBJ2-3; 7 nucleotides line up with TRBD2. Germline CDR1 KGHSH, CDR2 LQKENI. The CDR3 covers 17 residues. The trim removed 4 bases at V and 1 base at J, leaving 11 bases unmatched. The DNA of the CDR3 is TGTGCCAGCTCACGCCGCGGGGGTAGTTTAGGCACAGATACGCAGTATTTT. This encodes CASSRRGGSLGTDTQYF.

The CDR3 sequence is CSVGGMNTGELFF. The CDR3 DNA follows: TGCAGCGTTGGAGGGATGAACACCGGGGAGCTGTTTTTT. The chain joins TRBV29-1 to TRBJ2-2; D is perhaps TRBD2 (5 bases). Germline assignment: CDR1 SQVTM and CDR2 ANQGSEA. V shed 4 bases and J shed 1 base, with 7 bases lying between them. The CDR3 is made up of 13 amino acids.

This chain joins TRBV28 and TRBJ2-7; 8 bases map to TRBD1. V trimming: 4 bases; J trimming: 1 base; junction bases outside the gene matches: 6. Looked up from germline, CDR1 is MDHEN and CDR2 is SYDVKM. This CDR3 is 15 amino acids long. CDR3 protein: CASSYPGTGSYEQYF. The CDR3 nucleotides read TGTGCCAGCAGTTACCCCGGGACAGGATCCTACGAGCAGTACTTC.

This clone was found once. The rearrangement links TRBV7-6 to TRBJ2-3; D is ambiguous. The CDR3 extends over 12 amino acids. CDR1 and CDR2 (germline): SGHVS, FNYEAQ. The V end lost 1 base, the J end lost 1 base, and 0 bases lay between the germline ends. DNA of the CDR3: TGTGCCAGCAGCTTAGGCACAGATACGCAGTATTTT. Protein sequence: CASSLGTDTQYF.

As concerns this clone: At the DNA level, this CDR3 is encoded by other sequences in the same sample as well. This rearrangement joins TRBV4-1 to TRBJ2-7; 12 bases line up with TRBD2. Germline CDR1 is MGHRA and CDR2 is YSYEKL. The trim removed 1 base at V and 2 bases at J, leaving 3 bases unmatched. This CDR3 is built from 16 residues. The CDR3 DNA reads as TGCGCCAGCAGCCAAGGTGCTAGCGGGAGGGCCTACGAGCAGTACTTC. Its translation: CASSQGASGRAYEQYF.

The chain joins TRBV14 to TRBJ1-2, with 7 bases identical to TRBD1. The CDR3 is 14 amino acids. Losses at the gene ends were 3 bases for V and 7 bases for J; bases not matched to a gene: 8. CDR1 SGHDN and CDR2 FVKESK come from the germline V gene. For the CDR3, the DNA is TGTGCCAGCAGCCAGGGAGACAGGGCCCGTGGCTACACCTTC. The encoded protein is CASSQGDRARGYTF.

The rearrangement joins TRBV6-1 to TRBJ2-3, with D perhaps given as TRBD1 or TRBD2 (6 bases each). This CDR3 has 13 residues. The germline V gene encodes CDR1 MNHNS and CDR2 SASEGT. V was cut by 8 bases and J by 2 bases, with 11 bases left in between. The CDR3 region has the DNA TGTGCCAGCGTGAGGGGGGCCACAGATACGCAGTATTTT. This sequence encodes CASVRGATDTQYF.

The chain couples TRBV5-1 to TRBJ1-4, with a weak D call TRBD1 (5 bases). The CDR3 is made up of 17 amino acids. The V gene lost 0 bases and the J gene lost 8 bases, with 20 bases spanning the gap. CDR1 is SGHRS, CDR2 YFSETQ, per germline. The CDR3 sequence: CASSLARDSQGREKLFF. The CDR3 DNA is TGCGCCAGCAGCTTGGCCAGGGACTCACAAGGACGGGAAAAACTGTTTTTT.

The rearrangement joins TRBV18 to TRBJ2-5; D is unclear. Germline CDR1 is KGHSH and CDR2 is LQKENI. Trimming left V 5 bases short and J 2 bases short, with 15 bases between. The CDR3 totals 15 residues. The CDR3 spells CASSKDNLRQETQYF. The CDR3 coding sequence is TGTGCCAGCTCAAAAGACAACCTACGTCAAGAGACCCAGTACTTC.

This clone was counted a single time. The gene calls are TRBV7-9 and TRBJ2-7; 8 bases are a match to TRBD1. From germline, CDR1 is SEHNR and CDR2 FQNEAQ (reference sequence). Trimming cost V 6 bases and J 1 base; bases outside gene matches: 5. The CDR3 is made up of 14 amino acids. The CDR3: CASRTGTGSYEQYF. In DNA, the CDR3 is TGTGCCAGCAGGACCGGGACAGGATCCTACGAGCAGTACTTC.

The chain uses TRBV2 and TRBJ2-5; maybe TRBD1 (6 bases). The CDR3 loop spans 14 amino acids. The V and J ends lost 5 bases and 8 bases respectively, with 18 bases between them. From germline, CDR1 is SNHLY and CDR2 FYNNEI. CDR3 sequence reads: CASSLLQGRGTQYF. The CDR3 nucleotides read TGTGCCAGCAGTCTCTTACAGGGACGGGGAACCCAGTACTTC.

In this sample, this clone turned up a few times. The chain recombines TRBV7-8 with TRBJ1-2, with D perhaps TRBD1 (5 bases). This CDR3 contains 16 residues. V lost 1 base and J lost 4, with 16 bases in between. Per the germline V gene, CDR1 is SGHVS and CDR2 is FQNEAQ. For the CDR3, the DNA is TGTGCCAGCAGCTTAGTTCCGGGGCCCTCTGCCTATGGCTACACCTTC. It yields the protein CASSLVPGPSAYGYTF. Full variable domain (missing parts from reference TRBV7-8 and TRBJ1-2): GAGVSQSPRYKVAKRGQDVALRCDPISGHVSLFWYQQALGQGPEFLTYFQNEAQLDKSGLPSDRFFAERPEGSVSTLKIQRTQQEDSAVYLCASSLVPGPSAYGYTFGSGTRLTVV.

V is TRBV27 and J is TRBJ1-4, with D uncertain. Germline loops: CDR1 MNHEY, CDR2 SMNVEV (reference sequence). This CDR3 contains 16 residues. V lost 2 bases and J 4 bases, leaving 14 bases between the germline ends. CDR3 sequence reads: CASSLRRADRNEKLFF. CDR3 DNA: TGTGCCAGCAGTTTACGTAGGGCAGATCGTAATGAAAAACTGTTTTTT.

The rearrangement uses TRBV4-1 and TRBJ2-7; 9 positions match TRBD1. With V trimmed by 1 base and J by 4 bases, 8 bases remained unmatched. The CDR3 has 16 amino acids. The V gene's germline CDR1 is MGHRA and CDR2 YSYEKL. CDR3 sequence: CASSQGPMGQGYEQYF. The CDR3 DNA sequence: TGCGCCAGCAGCCAAGGCCCAATGGGACAGGGATACGAGCAGTACTTC.

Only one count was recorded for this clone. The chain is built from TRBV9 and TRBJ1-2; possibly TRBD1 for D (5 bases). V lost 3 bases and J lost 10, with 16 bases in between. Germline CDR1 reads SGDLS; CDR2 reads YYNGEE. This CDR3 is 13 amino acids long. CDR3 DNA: TGTGCCAGCAGCGCCCAACCACAGGAAAACTACACCTTC. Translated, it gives CASSAQPQENYTF. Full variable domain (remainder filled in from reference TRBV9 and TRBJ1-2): DSGVTQTPKHLITATGQRVTLRCSPRSGDLSVYWYQQSLDQGLQFLIQYYNGEERAKGNILERFSAQQFPDLHSELNLSSLELGDSALYFCASSAQPQENYTFGSGTRLTVV.

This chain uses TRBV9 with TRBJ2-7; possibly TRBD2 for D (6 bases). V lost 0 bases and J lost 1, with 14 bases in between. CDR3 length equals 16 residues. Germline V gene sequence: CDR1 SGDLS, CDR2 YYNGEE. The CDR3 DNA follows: TGTGCCAGCAGCGTAGTCCTGGGAGGTTGGTCCTACGAGCAGTACTTC. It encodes CASSVVLGGWSYEQYF.

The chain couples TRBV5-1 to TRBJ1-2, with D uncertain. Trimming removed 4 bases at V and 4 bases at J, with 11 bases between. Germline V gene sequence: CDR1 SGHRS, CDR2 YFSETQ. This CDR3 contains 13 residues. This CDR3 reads CASSLGQIYGYTF. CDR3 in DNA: TGCGCCAGCAGCCTGGGTCAGATCTATGGCTACACCTTC.

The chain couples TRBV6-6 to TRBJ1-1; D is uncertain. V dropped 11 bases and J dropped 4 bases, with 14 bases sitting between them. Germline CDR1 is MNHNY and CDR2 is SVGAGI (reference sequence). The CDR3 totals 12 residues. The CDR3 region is CAARKAPTEAFF. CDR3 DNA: TGTGCCGCGAGAAAGGCTCCCACTGAAGCTTTCTTT.

CDR3 region: CASSFSQGGIFVDTQYF. CDR3 coding DNA: TGTGCCAGCAGCTTCTCACAGGGAGGGATTTTCGTGGATACGCAGTATTTT. The chain employs TRBV28 and TRBJ2-3; possibly TRBD2 for D (7 bases). The ends were cut back, 6 bases at V and 6 bases at J, with 25 bases in the middle. The CDR3 totals 17 residues. CDR1 and CDR2 (germline): MDHEN, SYDVKM.

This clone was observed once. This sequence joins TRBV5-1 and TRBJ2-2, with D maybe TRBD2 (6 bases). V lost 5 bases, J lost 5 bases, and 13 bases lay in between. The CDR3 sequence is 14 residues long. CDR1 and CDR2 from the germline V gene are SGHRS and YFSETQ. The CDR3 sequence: CASRIRESTGELFF. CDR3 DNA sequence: TGCGCCAGCAGGATACGGGAGTCTACCGGGGAGCTGTTTTTT.

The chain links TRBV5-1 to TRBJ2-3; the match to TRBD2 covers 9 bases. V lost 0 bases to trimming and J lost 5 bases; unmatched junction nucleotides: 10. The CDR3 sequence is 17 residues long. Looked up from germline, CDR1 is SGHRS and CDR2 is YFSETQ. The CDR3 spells CASSLVFGTSNVDTQYF. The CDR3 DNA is TGCGCCAGCAGCTTGGTATTCGGGACTAGCAATGTAGATACGCAGTATTTT.